Below, 7 T cell receptor beta chains from the same sample are listed, as sequenced in a study of T cells in Graves' hyperthyroidism and ophthalmopathy. RNA transcripts served as the template for amplifying TCR beta CDR3 regions. Primed by the HTBI set, a first-round RT-PCR was run on the TCR CDR3. TCRdb fed the multiplex PCR reads into MiXCR, producing one record per CDR3 protein. The table has about 360,000 distinct CDR3 sequences, 20% to 25% seen once. The specimen was blood. The receptors were sampled from a man aged 50-59 years with Graves' hyperthyroidism.

This clonotype was seen just once. This chain connects TRBV19 to TRBJ2-4; D is perhaps TRBD1 (6 bases). Trimming cost V 8 bases and J 2 bases, with 16 bases left between them. This CDR3 has 15 amino acids. In germline, CDR1 is LNHDA, CDR2 SQIVND (reference sequence). CDR3: CASVSPGTPKNIQYF. For the CDR3, the DNA is TGTGCCAGTGTCTCTCCCGGGACACCCAAAAACATTCAGTACTTC.

The chain couples TRBV28 to TRBJ2-5; 13 bases map to TRBD2. Germline lookup yields CDR1 MDHEN and CDR2 SYDVKM. V lost 2 bases, J lost 12 bases, and 9 bases stayed unmatched. The CDR3 is made up of 15 amino acids. The DNA of the CDR3 is TGTGCCAGCAGTTTACCCTGGACTAGCGGGAGTGATAAGTACTTC. The encoded protein is CASSLPWTSGSDKYF.

There are a few counts of this clonotype. The V gene is TRBV6-1, the J gene TRBJ1-5; D is ambiguous. The CDR3 is made up of 12 amino acids. Germline V gene lookup returns CDR1 MNHNS and CDR2 SASEGT. V was shortened by 1 base and J by 7 bases, with 5 bases between the two germline ends. The CDR3 spells CASSEVKQPQHF. The CDR3, as DNA: TGTGCCAGCAGTGAAGTGAAGCAGCCCCAGCATTTT.

A few counts support this clonotype. The chain uses TRBV11-3 and TRBJ2-1; 7 nucleotides agree with TRBD1. Losses at the gene ends were 5 bases for V and 4 bases for J; bases not matched to a gene: 11. In germline, CDR1 is SGHNT, CDR2 YENEEA. The CDR3 is 16 residues long. In DNA, the CDR3 is TGTGCCAGCAGCCCGAACAGGGGCGCAAGATACAATGAGCAGTTCTTC. Translation: CASSPNRGARYNEQFF. The entire variable domain, with the rest obtained from reference TRBV11-3 and TRBJ2-1, is as follows: EAGVVQSPRYKIIEKKQPVAFWCNPISGHNTLYWYLQNLGQGPELLIRYENEEAVDDSQLPKDRFSAERLKGVDSTLKIQPAELGDSAVYLCASSPNRGARYNEQFFGPGTRLTVL.

In its sample, this clonotype was seen many times. This rearrangement joins TRBV3-1 to TRBJ1-6; D gene uncertain. With 4 bases removed from V and 7 bases from J, the gap between germline ends came to 8 bases. This CDR3 comprises 13 residues. CDR1 is LGHDT, CDR2 YNNKEL, per germline (reference sequence). The CDR3 spells CASSPVRNSPLHF. The CDR3 DNA reads TGTGCCAGCAGCCCGGTCAGGAATTCACCCCTCCACTTT.

This clonotype was detected a few times. The rearrangement joins TRBV10-3 to TRBJ1-1, with D perhaps TRBD1 (6 bases). This CDR3 has 16 amino acids. Germline values: CDR1 ENHRY, CDR2 SYGVKD. V lost 3 bases, J lost 1 base, and 15 bases lay in between. The CDR3, as DNA: TGTGCCATCAGTGACCCGGGGACACTCGAGAACACTGAAGCTTTCTTT. This encodes CAISDPGTLENTEAFF.

This clonotype was detected only a few times. The rearrangement uses TRBV11-2 and TRBJ2-3, with TRBD2 matching over 10 bases. This CDR3 is 16 amino acids long. Looked up from germline, CDR1 is SGHAT and CDR2 is FQNNGV. J was trimmed by 3 bases and V by 4 bases; bases with no gene match: 7. CDR3 region: CASSSLAGVLTDTQYF. The CDR3 DNA reads TGTGCCAGCAGCTCTCTAGCGGGAGTACTGACAGATACGCAGTATTTT.